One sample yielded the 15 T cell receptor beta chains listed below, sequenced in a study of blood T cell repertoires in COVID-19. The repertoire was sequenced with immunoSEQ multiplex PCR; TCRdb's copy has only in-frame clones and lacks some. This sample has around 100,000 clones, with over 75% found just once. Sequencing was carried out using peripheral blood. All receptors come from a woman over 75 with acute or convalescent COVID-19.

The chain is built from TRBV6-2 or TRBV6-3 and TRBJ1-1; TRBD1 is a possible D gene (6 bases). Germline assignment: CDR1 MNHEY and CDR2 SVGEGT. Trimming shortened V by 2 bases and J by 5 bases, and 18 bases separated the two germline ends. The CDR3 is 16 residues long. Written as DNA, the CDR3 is TGTGCCAGCAGTTACCCGCGACAGGCTCCGGGGACTGAAGCTTTCTTT. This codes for CASSYPRQAPGTEAFF.

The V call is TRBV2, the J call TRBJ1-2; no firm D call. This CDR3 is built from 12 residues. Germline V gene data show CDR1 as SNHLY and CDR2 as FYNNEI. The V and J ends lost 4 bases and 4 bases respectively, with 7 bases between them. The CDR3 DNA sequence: TGTGCCAGCAGTGTAGCAGCCTATGGCTACACCTTC. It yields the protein CASSVAAYGYTF.

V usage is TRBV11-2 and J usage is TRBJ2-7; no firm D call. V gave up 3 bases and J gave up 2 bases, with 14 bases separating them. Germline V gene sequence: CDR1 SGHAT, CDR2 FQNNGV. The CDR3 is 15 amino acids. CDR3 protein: CASSFSAGPTYEQYF. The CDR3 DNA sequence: TGTGCCAGCAGCTTCTCGGCAGGTCCCACCTACGAGCAGTACTTC.

CDR3 region: CASSLIGPQHF. CDR3 nucleotides: TGTGCCAGCAGCTTAATCGGGCCCCAGCATTTT. The gene calls are TRBV28 and TRBJ1-5; D is ambiguous. Germline loops: CDR1 MDHEN, CDR2 SYDVKM. CDR3 length: 11 residues. Trimming removed 6 bases at V and 9 bases at J, with 9 bases between.

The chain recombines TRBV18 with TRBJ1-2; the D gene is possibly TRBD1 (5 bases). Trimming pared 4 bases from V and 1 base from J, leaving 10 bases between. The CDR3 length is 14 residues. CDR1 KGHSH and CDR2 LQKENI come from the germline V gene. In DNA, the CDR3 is TGTGCCAGCTCACAAGACAGTCTTAACTATGGCTACACCTTC. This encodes CASSQDSLNYGYTF. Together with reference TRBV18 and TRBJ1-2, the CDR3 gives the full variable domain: NAGVMQNPRHLVRRRGQEARLRCSPMKGHSHVYWYRQLPEEGLKFMVYLQKENIIDESGMPKERFSAEFPKEGPSILRIQQVVRGDSAAYFCASSQDSLNYGYTFGSGTRLTVV.

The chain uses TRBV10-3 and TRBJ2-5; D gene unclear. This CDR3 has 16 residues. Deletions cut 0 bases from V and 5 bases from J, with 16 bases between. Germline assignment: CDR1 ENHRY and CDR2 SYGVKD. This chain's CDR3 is CAISESWVGSMETQYF. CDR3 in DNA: TGTGCCATCAGTGAGTCTTGGGTGGGCTCTATGGAGACCCAGTACTTC.

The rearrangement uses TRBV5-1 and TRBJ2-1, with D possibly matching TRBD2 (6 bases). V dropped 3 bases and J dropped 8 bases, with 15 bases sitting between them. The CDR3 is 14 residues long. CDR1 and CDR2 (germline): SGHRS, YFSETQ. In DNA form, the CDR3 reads TGCGCCAGCAGCTCTCCGGGGGTTATTGATGAGCAGTTCTTC. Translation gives CASSSPGVIDEQFF.

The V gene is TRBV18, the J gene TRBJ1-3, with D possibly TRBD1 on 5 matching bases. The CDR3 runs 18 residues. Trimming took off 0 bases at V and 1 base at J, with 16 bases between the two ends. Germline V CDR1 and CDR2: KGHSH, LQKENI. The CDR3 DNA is TGTGCCAGCTCACCACCGGTGGCGACAGCACGGTCTGGAAACACCATATATTTT. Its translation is CASSPPVATARSGNTIYF.

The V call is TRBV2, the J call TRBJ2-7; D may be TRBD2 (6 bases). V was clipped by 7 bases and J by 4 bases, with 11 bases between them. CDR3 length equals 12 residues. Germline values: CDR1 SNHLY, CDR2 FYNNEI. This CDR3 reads CASKLGGYEQYF. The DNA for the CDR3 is TGTGCCAGCAAATTAGGAGGGTACGAGCAGTACTTC.

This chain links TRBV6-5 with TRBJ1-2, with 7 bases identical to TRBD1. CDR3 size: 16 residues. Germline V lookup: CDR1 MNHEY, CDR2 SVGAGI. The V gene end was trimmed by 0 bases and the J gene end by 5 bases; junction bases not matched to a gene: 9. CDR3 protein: CASSYSPRDSKYGYTF. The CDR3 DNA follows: TGTGCCAGCAGTTACTCTCCACGGGACAGCAAGTATGGCTACACCTTC.

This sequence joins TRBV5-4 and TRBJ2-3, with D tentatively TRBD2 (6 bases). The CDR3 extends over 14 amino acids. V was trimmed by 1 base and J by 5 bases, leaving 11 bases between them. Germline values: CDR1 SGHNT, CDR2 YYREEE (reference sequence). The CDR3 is CASSLRREIDTQYF. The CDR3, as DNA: TGTGCCAGCAGCTTGCGTCGGGAGATAGATACGCAGTATTTT.

The CDR3 here is CASSETINYGYTF. For the CDR3, the DNA is TGTGCCAGTAGTGAGACAATCAACTATGGCTACACCTTC. This sequence joins TRBV19 and TRBJ1-2, with unresolved D. This CDR3 contains 13 residues. CDR1 is LNHDA, CDR2 SQIVND, per germline (reference sequence). Trimming shortened V by 5 bases and J by 2 bases, and 9 bases separated the two germline ends.

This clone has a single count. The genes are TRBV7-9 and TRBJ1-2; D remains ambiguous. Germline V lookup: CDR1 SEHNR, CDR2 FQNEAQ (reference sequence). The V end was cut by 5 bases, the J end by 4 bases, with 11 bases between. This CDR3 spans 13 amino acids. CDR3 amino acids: CASSQEASYGYTF. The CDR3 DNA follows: TGTGCCAGCAGCCAGGAGGCGAGCTATGGCTACACCTTC.

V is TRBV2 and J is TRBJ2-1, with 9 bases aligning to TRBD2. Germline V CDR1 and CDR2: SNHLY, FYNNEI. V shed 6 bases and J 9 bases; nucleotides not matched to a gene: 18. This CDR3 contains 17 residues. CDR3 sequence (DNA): TGTGCCAGCAGCGAAAAAGTAGCGGGGGCCTACAGGGGTGAGCAGTTCTTC. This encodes CASSEKVAGAYRGEQFF.

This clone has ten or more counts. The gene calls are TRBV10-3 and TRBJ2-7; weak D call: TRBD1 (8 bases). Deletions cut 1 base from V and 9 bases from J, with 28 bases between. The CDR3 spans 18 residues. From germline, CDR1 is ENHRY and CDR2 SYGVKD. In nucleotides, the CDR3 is TGTGCCATCAGTGAGTGGGGGGGGACAGGCCCCACCGGCGTCGGGCAGTACTTC. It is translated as CAISEWGGTGPTGVGQYF.